What follows is one T cell receptor (beta chain) and its context. Its target is unknown. This table comes from immunoSEQ multiplex PCR, and its TCRdb copy is limited to in-frame clones, with some not included. The table includes some 7,300 clones, 85% to 90% detected once. Samples were taken several times over chemoradiotherapy. The entry originates in a study of chemoradiotherapy in HPV16-positive cancers. Across the whole study: Functional T-cell assays on a couple of HPV16-positive patients' cells defined candidate HPV-specific clones and common TCR motifs. Study-level findings and limits: During treatment, candidate HPV-specific clones and E7-related motifs expanded in tumor. HPV-responsive T-cell expansion during chemoradiotherapy was linked to improved recurrence-free survival in HPV16-positive patients.

The CDR3 length is 16 residues. Germline CDR1 and CDR2: SGHRS and YFSETQ. Trimming took 0 bases from V and 5 from J; bases not matched to a gene: 2. The V call is TRBV5-1, the J call TRBJ2-1; 13 bases map to TRBD2. The clonotype was recovered from a human donor with HPV-associated anogenital cancer. This sample was gathered from a patient who underwent chemoradiotherapy. CDR3 in DNA: TGCGCCAGCAGCTTGGAGGGACTAGCGGGGAACAATGAGCAGTTCTTC. Translating it yields CASSLEGLAGNNEQFF.